The rows below give T cell receptor beta chains drawn from one sample of a study of T cell repertoires in cytomegalovirus infection. TCRdb re-called the reads through MiXCR, storing one row per CDR3 protein. The sample lists under 300,000 distinct CDR3 sequences, around 15% occurring once. The sample taken for sequencing was CD8+ T cells from PBMCs. These receptors originate from a human donor in good health (CMV status not recorded). Some clones in this sample may be carry-over from other donors' samples. The conserved cysteine and the conserved F or W are not part of the CDR3 here. The D gene is left open where the match is weak.

D | V | CDR3
- | TRBV6-2/TRBV6-3 | ASSLFRNTGELF
TRBD2 | TRBV12-3/TRBV12-4 | ASSQGLAGGGNEQF
- | TRBV2 | ASSERDYEQF
- | TRBV14 | ASSPKGQGMNTEAF
TRBD1 | TRBV11-1 | ASSWRQGVGDTQY
- | TRBV12-3/TRBV12-4 | ASSTLGSGDYGYT
TRBD2 | TRBV4-2 | ASSQVLAGRPNTGELF
TRBD2 | TRBV6-2/TRBV6-3 | ATYLAGDPKNIQY
TRBD1 | TRBV29-1 | SAQGAREKLF
TRBD2 | TRBV28 | PSSLPSGGGPDTQY
- | TRBV27 | ASSLASPSSYNEQF
- | TRBV15 | ATSRDGGLRSSYEQY
TRBD2 | TRBV27 | ASSLSGLGQTQY
- | TRBV2 | ASAIEGPGTGELF
TRBD1 | TRBV20-1 | SARDRGLTYEQY
- | TRBV11-1 | ASSHPPGALNTEAF
- | TRBV6-2/TRBV6-3 | ASSYSMGGPYEQY
TRBD2 | TRBV11-3 | ASSLGLADSYEQY
TRBD1 | TRBV12-3/TRBV12-4 | ASGQGTGLQPQH
TRBD2 | TRBV5-6 | ASSLVIQRGGTTDTQY
TRBD1 | TRBV7-2 | ASSQTGSGELF
TRBD2 | TRBV4-1 | ASSRLAGGAYEQY
TRBD1 | TRBV12-3/TRBV12-4 | ASSPRDRANYGYT
- | TRBV2 | ASSVWGMQPQH
TRBD1 | TRBV5-6 | ASKTGGMNTEAF
TRBD1 | TRBV7-9 | ASSPAGGQGGGYT
- | TRBV5-4 | ASSYSMGGYT
- | TRBV15 | ATSREPNNEQF